Listed below are T cell receptor beta chains from one sample, sequenced in a study of CD8+ T cells in alopecia areata. Sequencing was performed with immunoSEQ multiplex PCR; in TCRdb, only in-frame clones are kept and a portion is missing. The profile shows a few hundred thousand clones, approximately 57% of them singletons. Sequenced material: CD4+ T cells sorted from blood, taken at week 4, from a patient treated with tofacitinib. All receptors derive from a human donor with alopecia areata. CDR3s include the opening cysteine and the closing phenylalanine or tryptophan. A D gene is named only where the DNA matches it firmly. Size values are once, few and many counts, or a class for expanded clones, and some rows have none.

>TRBJ2-7|few|TRBD2|TRBV10-3
CAISESRAGGLEQYF
TGTGCCATCAGTGAGTCGAGAGCGGGGGGTCTCGAGCAGTACTTC
>TRBJ2-3|NA|NA|TRBV6-5
CASSDTGRTDTQYF
TGTGCCAGCAGCGACACAGGGCGTACAGATACGCAGTATTTT
>TRBJ2-5|NA|TRBD1|TRBV7-6
CASSRGGQGLETQYF
TGTGCCAGCAGCCGTGGCGGACAGGGCCTAGAGACCCAGTACTTC
>TRBJ2-7|NA|TRBD1|TRBV5-1
CASEHRDRAHEQYF
TGCGCCAGCGAACACCGGGACAGGGCCCACGAGCAGTACTTC
>TRBJ2-3|NA|TRBD2|TRBV10-3
CAISVASGTQYF
TGTGCCATCAGTGTGGCTAGCGGCACGCAGTATTTT
>TRBJ2-7|few|NA|TRBV6-1
CASSEAWSEQYF
TGTGCCAGCAGTGAAGCTTGGAGCGAGCAGTACTTC
>TRBJ1-1|NA|NA|TRBV30
CAWRDLNTEAFF
TGTGCCTGGAGGGACTTGAACACTGAAGCTTTCTTT
>TRBJ1-2|few|NA|TRBV11-2
CASSPTDTYGYTF
TGTGCCAGCAGCCCGACAGATACCTATGGCTACACCTTC
>TRBJ1-2|NA|NA|TRBV10-3
CATFRSDRDYGYTF
TGTGCCACATTTAGGAGCGACCGGGACTATGGCTACACCTTC
>TRBJ1-2|NA|TRBD1|TRBV4-3
CASSPGTGEGYTF
TGCGCCAGCAGCCCGGGGACAGGGGAAGGCTACACCTTC
>TRBJ2-5|NA|TRBD2|TRBV15
CATTTRLAGGKETQYF
TGTGCCACCACTACACGACTAGCGGGGGGAAAAGAGACCCAGTACTTC
>TRBJ2-2|NA|NA|TRBV25-1
CASSVRSANTGELFF
TGTGCCAGCAGTGTGCGATCAGCGAACACCGGGGAGCTGTTTTTT
>TRBJ2-7|few|NA|TRBV28
CASTPATYEQYF
TGTGCCAGCACCCCCGCCACCTACGAGCAGTACTTC
>TRBJ2-7|NA|NA|TRBV5-1
CASSLEWGSTYEQYF
TGCGCCAGCAGCTTGGAGTGGGGATCGACCTACGAGCAGTACTTC
>TRBJ2-7|NA|NA|TRBV7-2
CASSERREQYF
TGTGCCAGCAGCGAAAGACGCGAGCAGTACTTC
>TRBJ1-1|once|NA|TRBV30
CAWSVGRDTEAFF
TGTGCCTGGAGTGTAGGGCGGGACACTGAAGCTTTCTTT
>TRBJ2-7|NA|NA|TRBV30
CAWSSRIGGEQYF
TGTGCCTGGAGTAGTCGGATCGGGGGAGAGCAGTACTTC
>TRBJ2-1|NA|NA|TRBV29-1
CSVESLEVADWRYNEQFF
TGCAGCGTTGAATCGTTGGAGGTAGCGGATTGGCGATACAATGAGCAGTTCTTC
>TRBJ2-1|NA|NA|TRBV29-1
CSVYVSSYNEQFF
TGCAGCGTTTATGTAAGCTCCTACAATGAGCAGTTCTTC
>TRBJ2-7|NA|TRBD1|TRBV2
CASSVETGGAYEQYF
TGTGCCAGCAGTGTTGAGACAGGGGGTGCATACGAGCAGTACTTC
>TRBJ1-6|few|NA|TRBV19
CASSMGGQLNSPLHF
TGTGCCAGTAGTATGGGAGGGCAGCTTAATTCACCCCTCCACTTT
>TRBJ2-2|NA|NA|TRBV30
CAWSVLGNTGELFF
TGTGCCTGGAGTGTACTTGGGAACACCGGGGAGCTGTTTTTT
>TRBJ1-2|NA|NA|TRBV29-1
CSVVSGVGYTF
TGCAGCGTTGTGTCTGGGGTTGGCTACACCTTC
>TRBJ2-1|few|NA|TRBV7-2
CASSLGRPKGYNEQFF
TGTGCCAGCAGCTTGGGACGGCCAAAGGGATACAATGAGCAGTTCTTC
>TRBJ1-5|once|NA|TRBV30
CACSRGESNQPQHF
TGTGCCTGCAGCAGGGGAGAAAGCAATCAGCCCCAGCATTTT
>TRBJ2-4|NA|TRBD1|TRBV19
CASSMGRDREDIQYF
TGTGCCAGTAGTATGGGTAGGGACAGGGAGGACATTCAGTACTTC
>TRBJ2-1|NA|TRBD2|TRBV14
CASSLAGGLYNEQFF
TGTGCCAGCAGCCTAGCGGGGGGGCTGTACAATGAGCAGTTCTTC
>TRBJ1-1|NA|NA|TRBV29-1
CSVERKMNTEAFF
TGCAGCGTTGAGCGAAAGATGAACACTGAAGCTTTCTTT
>TRBJ1-1|NA|NA|TRBV30
CAWSNTRGLAAEAFF
TGTGCCTGGAGCAATACCCGGGGCCTGGCGGCTGAAGCTTTCTTT
>TRBJ1-1|NA|NA|TRBV27
CASSLGQGRMNTEAFF
TGTGCCAGCAGTCTCGGGCAGGGTAGGATGAACACTGAAGCTTTCTTT
>TRBJ1-2|few|TRBD1|TRBV27
CASSFLQGTGGYTF
TGTGCCAGCAGTTTTCTACAGGGGACGGGCGGCTACACCTTC
>TRBJ2-7|NA|TRBD1|TRBV11-2
CASSTGGYEQYF
TGTGCCAGCAGTACAGGGGGCTACGAGCAGTACTTC
>TRBJ2-4|NA|NA|TRBV29-1
CSVVKEGVNIQYF
TGCAGCGTTGTCAAGGAAGGCGTAAACATTCAGTACTTC
>TRBJ2-7|NA|NA|TRBV18
CASSGGSSGGNYEQYF
TGTGCCAGCTCCGGTGGGTCGAGCGGCGGAAACTACGAGCAGTACTTC
>TRBJ2-7|NA|NA|TRBV10-3
CATSVRDLSYEQYF
TGTGCCACCTCTGTGCGGGACCTCTCCTACGAGCAGTACTTC
>TRBJ2-3|NA|NA|TRBV7-3
CASSLDRDSDTQYF
TGTGCCAGCAGCTTAGACCGGGACTCAGATACGCAGTATTTT
>TRBJ2-2|NA|TRBD1|TRBV29-1
CSVVGRGRTGELFF
TGCAGCGTTGTTGGCAGGGGGCGCACCGGGGAGCTGTTTTTT
>TRBJ2-1|NA|TRBD2|TRBV6-1
CASSATSGGVGEQFF
TGTGCCAGCAGTGCAACTAGCGGGGGGGTTGGTGAGCAGTTCTTC
>TRBJ2-4|few|NA|TRBV4-1
CASSQDGAPGDIQYF
TGCGCCAGCAGCCAAGATGGGGCGCCGGGTGACATTCAGTACTTC
>TRBJ2-2|few|NA|TRBV10-3
CASGEKASGELFF
TGTGCCAGCGGGGAAAAAGCCTCCGGGGAGCTGTTTTTT
>TRBJ2-3|NA|NA|TRBV7-2
CASSLGQGTDTQYF
TGTGCCAGCAGCTTAGGGCAGGGCACAGATACGCAGTATTTT
>TRBJ1-1|NA|NA|TRBV15
CATSRTRGTEAFF
TGTGCCACCAGCAGGACCCGAGGGACTGAAGCTTTCTTT
>TRBJ1-1|NA|TRBD1|TRBV29-1
CSANQGGTTEAFF
TGCAGCGCGAATCAGGGGGGTACGACTGAAGCTTTCTTT
>TRBJ2-4|NA|NA|TRBV29-1
CSVTGAAKNIQYF
TGCAGCGTGACGGGAGCGGCCAAAAACATTCAGTACTTC
>TRBJ1-6|NA|TRBD1|TRBV30
CAWTQGGSPLHF
TGTGCCTGGACCCAGGGGGGATCACCCCTCCACTTT
>TRBJ2-7|NA|TRBD1|TRBV5-1
CASATGTAISYEQYF
TGCGCCAGTGCGACCGGGACAGCAATTTCCTACGAGCAGTACTTC
>TRBJ1-6|NA|TRBD1|TRBV2
CASREGASPLHF
TGTGCCAGCAGGGAGGGGGCTTCACCCCTCCACTTT
>TRBJ2-7|NA|NA|TRBV7-2
CASSSRDAFEQYF
TGTGCCAGCAGCTCCCGGGACGCTTTCGAGCAGTACTTC
>TRBJ2-2|NA|NA|TRBV9
CASSLTGNTGELFF
TGTGCCAGCAGCTTGACAGGGAACACCGGGGAGCTGTTTTTT
>TRBJ2-7|few|NA|TRBV6-6
CASSSPGYEQYF
TGTGCCAGCAGTTCGCCGGGGTACGAGCAGTACTTC
>TRBJ1-1|NA|NA|TRBV7-2
CASSLPLNSQVEAFF
TGTGCCAGCAGCTTACCCCTGAACAGCCAAGTTGAAGCTTTCTTT
>TRBJ2-1|few|TRBD2|TRBV29-1
CSVAGKAYNEQFF
TGCAGCGTAGCGGGAAAAGCCTACAATGAGCAGTTCTTC
>TRBJ2-5|NA|TRBD1|TRBV19
CASRRDSHQETQYF
TGTGCCAGTAGGAGGGACAGCCATCAAGAGACCCAGTACTTC
>TRBJ2-4|NA|NA|TRBV5-4
CASSLRQAINIQYF
TGTGCCAGCAGCTTGAGACAAGCAATTAACATTCAGTACTTC
>TRBJ2-1|NA|NA|TRBV2
CASMVRYLDEQFF
TGTGCCAGCATGGTGCGATACCTCGATGAGCAGTTCTTC